Sequencing of this T cell receptor beta chain was carried out in a study of cytomegalovirus exposure and HLA in healthy donors. This CDR3 is built from 15 residues. Per the germline V gene, CDR1 is SQVTM and CDR2 is ANQGSEA. With 1 base clipped from V and 1 base from J, the junction kept 4 bases outside the gene matches. Regarding this clone: Antigen specificity is unknown.

The PCR contained 60 Vbeta and 13 Jbeta primers. Original methodology: There were about 80 million unique TCR beta chains by a later count, and approximately 11 million of them were shared. Assay: immunoSEQ multiplex PCR; the TCRdb copy retains only in-frame clones and omits some. Clone size and V and J calls were adopted from that table, with D and trimming inferred from the DNA. The repertoire consists of 100,000 or so clones, with 10% to 15% occurring once and the leading ten covering roughly 16%. The study, taken as a whole, reports: Certain indistinguishable V segments, among them TRBV6-2 and TRBV6-3, were excluded. Researchers catalogued 160 or so TCR beta chains as cytomegalovirus-associated. In an earlier analysis, about 90% or about 30%: the productive usage of most TCR beta V segments.

Sequencing was performed on PBMCs. V and J are TRBV29-1 and TRBJ2-1, with TRBD2 matching over 7 bases. The clonotype was recovered from a man aged 35-49 years in good health and CMV-seropositive. The CDR3 DNA is TGCAGCGTTGAAGCCAGCGGGATATCCTACAATGAGCAGTTCTTC. Its translation is CSVEASGISYNEQFF.